One sample yielded the 2 T cell receptor beta chains listed below, sequenced in a study of CD8 T cells in ankylosing spondylitis (dated by TCRdb to about 2017). Libraries were built with 5' RACE. Sequencing instrument: Illumina HiSeq 2500. The public reads were quality trimmed at Q25 with fastp and then assembled into clones with MiXCR by TCRdb, keeping productive beta chains. Each CDR3 protein appears once, grouped with its most common genes and DNA. The sample yields 85,000 to 100,000 distinct CDR3 sequences; about 9.1% were counted once. Clones ranked in the top ten supply roughly 5.6% of the sample. The sample taken for sequencing was blood, either unsorted or a sorted T cell fraction (not recorded which). These receptors all come from a male donor with ankylosing spondylitis or in good health (not recorded which).

V is TRBV20-1 and J is TRBJ1-4; 7 nucleotides align to TRBD1. Losses at the gene ends were 6 bases for V and 5 bases for J; bases not matched to a gene: 3. The germline CDR1 and CDR2 sequences are DFQATT and SNEGSKA (reference sequence). CDR3 length equals 12 residues. The CDR3 protein is CSAQGQNEKLFF. The CDR3 nucleotides are TGCAGTGCCCAGGGACAGAATGAAAAACTGTTTTTT.

Ten or more counts support this clonotype. For the CDR3, the DNA is TGTGCCAGCAGCTTAACGTATAGGTACCCCCAGAACACCATATATTTT. As protein: CASSLTYRYPQNTIYF. J is TRBJ1-3 and V is TRBV7-3; D uncertain. Trimming cost V 0 bases and J 7 bases, with 16 bases left between them. CDR3 size: 16 residues. Looked up from germline, CDR1 is SGHTA and CDR2 is FQGTGA.